This T cell receptor beta chain was identified in a study of blood T cell repertoires in COVID-19. Some clones are missing from TCRdb's copy, which holds only in-frame ones; the method was immunoSEQ multiplex PCR. The sample has around 170,000 clones, 86% seen once; the top ten hold over 7%. The CDR3 has 14 residues. Looked up from germline, CDR1 is MNHEY and CDR2 is SMNVEV (reference sequence). V trimming: 6 bases; J trimming: 1 base; junction bases outside the gene matches: 6. In Cohort 3, a recovered donor had either two negative PCRs, clearance, or symptom resolution. This TCR derives from a woman aged 25-40 years who had recovered from COVID-19. Source material: PBMCs or T cells enriched from blood (not recorded which). The gene calls are TRBV27 and TRBJ2-7; 7 bases fit TRBD2. CDR3 region: CASSWGSGSYEQYF. For the CDR3, the DNA is TGTGCCAGCAGCTGGGGTAGCGGGTCCTACGAGCAGTACTTC.